This TCR beta chain appears in the sequencing data of a study of monozygotic twins with inflammatory bowel disease. Germline CDR1 and CDR2: LGHDT and YNNKEL (reference sequence). There are 17 residues in the CDR3. Following a re-call of the 5' RACE reads, TCRdb has one entry per CDR3 protein and lacks DNA. In total, the table holds approximately 400,000 distinct CDR3 sequences. This TCR came from a human donor with ulcerative colitis or Crohn's disease, or a healthy co-twin of an affected twin (not recorded which). The V call is TRBV3-1, the J call TRBJ2-2; TCRdb's D call, TRBD2, is unchecked because there is no DNA. Sequences were obtained from blood. The CDR3 reads CASSPAGLAGDTGELFF.